These T cell receptor beta chains were read from a single sample in a study of beta chain features in type 1 diabetes. Here immunoSEQ multiplex PCR was the method, and the copy in TCRdb shows in-frame clones only, minus some. The sample records 640,000 or so clones, 11% to 15% being singletons. The specimen was naive CD4+ T cells from blood. Receptors were obtained from a man in his late teens or twenties with type 1 diabetes. The CDR3 runs from the conserved cysteine through the conserved F or W. The D gene is left open where the match is weak. For some rows the clone size is stated as once, few or many, or as a class when expanded; others skip it.

V gene: TRBV29-1; D gene: -; clone size: -; J gene: TRBJ1-2; CDR3 DNA: TGCAGCGTTTTGACAGGCGACGGGGGCTACACCTTC; CDR3 protein: CSVLTGDGGYTF
V gene: TRBV10-3; D gene: -; clone size: -; J gene: TRBJ2-3; CDR3 DNA: TGTGCCATCGCCTCACAGGAGGATACGCAGTATTTT; CDR3 protein: CAIASQEDTQYF
V gene: TRBV9; D gene: TRBD1; clone size: -; J gene: TRBJ2-2; CDR3 DNA: TGTGCCAGCAGCCGACAGGGTACCGGCGGGGAGCTGTTTTTT; CDR3 protein: CASSRQGTGGELFF
V gene: TRBV7-9; D gene: -; clone size: -; J gene: TRBJ2-7; CDR3 DNA: TGTGCCAGCAGCTCCCTTCCCCGGCAGTACTTC; CDR3 protein: CASSSLPRQYF
V gene: TRBV9; D gene: -; clone size: few; J gene: TRBJ2-3; CDR3 DNA: TGTGCCAGCAGCGTACCGGAGGCGTCAGATACGCAGTATTTT; CDR3 protein: CASSVPEASDTQYF
V gene: TRBV7-9; D gene: -; clone size: few; J gene: TRBJ2-2; CDR3 DNA: TGTGCCAGCAGCGTTGGCCGGGAACCCCATACTGAGCTGTTTTTT; CDR3 protein: CASSVGREPHTELFF
V gene: TRBV7-2; D gene: -; clone size: -; J gene: TRBJ2-7; CDR3 DNA: TGTGCCAGCAGCTTTGGGGCAGAAACCTACGAGCAGTACTTC; CDR3 protein: CASSFGAETYEQYF
V gene: TRBV14; D gene: -; clone size: -; J gene: TRBJ1-3; CDR3 DNA: TGTGCCAGCAGCCAAGGGCCCCGGATCACCATATATTTT; CDR3 protein: CASSQGPRITIYF
V gene: TRBV6-5; D gene: TRBD2; clone size: -; J gene: TRBJ2-1; CDR3 DNA: TGTGCCAGCAGTCCCCTGCCCGGGACTAGCTCCTTCTTC; CDR3 protein: CASSPLPGTSSFF
V gene: TRBV10-3; D gene: TRBD1; clone size: -; J gene: TRBJ2-1; CDR3 DNA: TGTGCCATCAGTGAGCCCAGAGGGGACAGGTACAATGAGCAGTTCTTC; CDR3 protein: CAISEPRGDRYNEQFF
V gene: TRBV18; D gene: -; clone size: -; J gene: TRBJ2-2; CDR3 DNA: TGTGCCAGCTCACCACAAGAGGGTGTCACCGGGGAGCTGTTTTTT; CDR3 protein: CASSPQEGVTGELFF
V gene: TRBV7-2; D gene: -; clone size: -; J gene: TRBJ2-7; CDR3 DNA: TGTGCCAGCAGCACCCCATTAATAGCAGACGAGCAGTACTTC; CDR3 protein: CASSTPLIADEQYF
V gene: TRBV18; D gene: -; clone size: few; J gene: TRBJ2-7; CDR3 DNA: TGTGCCAGCTCAGCCTCGGGAGAGCCTTACTCCTACGAGCAGTACTTC; CDR3 protein: CASSASGEPYSYEQYF
V gene: TRBV7-2; D gene: -; clone size: -; J gene: TRBJ2-2; CDR3 DNA: TGTGCCAGCAGCTTAGTAACAGGACCAACGGGGACCGGGGAGCTGTTTTTT; CDR3 protein: CASSLVTGPTGTGELFF
V gene: TRBV6-1; D gene: -; clone size: -; J gene: TRBJ1-5; CDR3 DNA: TGTGCCAGCAGTGAACGGGGCTTGGACAATCAGCCCCAGCATTTT; CDR3 protein: CASSERGLDNQPQHF
V gene: TRBV5-1; D gene: -; clone size: -; J gene: TRBJ2-7; CDR3 DNA: TGCGCCAGCAGCTTGAGGCAGGGCCACGAGCAGTACTTC; CDR3 protein: CASSLRQGHEQYF
V gene: TRBV5-1; D gene: -; clone size: -; J gene: TRBJ1-6; CDR3 DNA: TGCGCCAGCAGCTTATCGGGGGGGACCATGTATTCACCCCTCCACTTT; CDR3 protein: CASSLSGGTMYSPLHF